This paragraph covers one T cell receptor (beta chain) sequence. Its target is not known. The data originate from a study of cytomegalovirus exposure and HLA in healthy donors. Whole-study findings and limits: As was reported, the classifier diagnosed cytomegalovirus status with high specificity and sensitivity.

This table comes from immunoSEQ multiplex PCR, and its TCRdb copy is limited to in-frame clones, with some not included. The data hold 100,000 to 150,000 clones, with nearly 90% observed a single time. V lost 5 bases to trimming and J lost 3 bases, with 10 bases between them. The CDR3 runs 13 residues. The germline V gene has CDR1 LNHNV and CDR2 YYDKDF (reference sequence). This clonotype was obtained from a woman aged 18-29 years in good health and CMV-seronegative. The genes are TRBV15 and TRBJ2-5, with D maybe TRBD1 (5 bases). Sequencing used PBMCs. This CDR3 reads CATSGNRKETQYF. In DNA form, the CDR3 reads TGTGCCACCAGCGGAAACAGGAAAGAGACCCAGTACTTC.